This TCR beta chain is drawn from a study of blood T cells in healthy people across ages (dated by TCRdb to the mid-2010s). As for the study more broadly: In model experiments, template switching captured about one uniquely barcoded TCR beta cDNA molecule for every two T cells. The donors were divided into four age groups: young (average roughly 15 years), middle-aged (about 40), aged (around 67) and long-lived (approximately 74). To avoid experimental bias, donors of different ages were randomly spread across the sequencing lanes. To track age-related changes in TCR beta repertoire diversity, the study relied on deep sequencing normalized with unique cDNA molecular identifiers. Two additional independent replicas of 1 million unique cDNA reads from the same blood draw were analyzed for two donors (one aged 18 to 30 and one aged 80 or older).

The research as a whole found: There was a strong correlation between observed TCR beta diversity and the percentage of naive T cells measured by flow cytometry. Estimates of total diversity based on one million sequenced T cells were considered lower bounds and underestimates. Bulk unsorted PBMC profiling prevented conclusive comparison of naive and antigen-experienced compartments. Compared with the aged group, the long-lived group had more naive CD4+ T cells, fewer expanded clones and increased TCR diversity, suggesting age selection. As age increased, observed TCR beta diversity per million T cells dropped in a roughly linear way, and a significant reduction was already evident by age around 41. Because the CMV infection status of the donors was unknown, age-related changes in expanded clonotypes may potentially have been confounded.

Worth noting for this clonotype: This receptor's antigen is unknown. No base quality values were provided; no much bigger clone lies one nucleotide off.

The library was built by means of 5' RACE. The sequencer was an Illumina HiSeq 2500. A second roughly 7 to 11 cycle PCR used a sample-barcoded 5' primer and a J-beta primer mix. A template-switch 5' adaptor carrying 12 random nucleotides introduced a unique molecular identifier onto each TCR beta cDNA molecule. At least 2.5 million CDR3-containing paired-end reads were obtained from each sample. All of the RNA was converted into first-strand cDNA using the Mint cDNA synthesis kit, with a TRBC-specific oligonucleotide serving as the primer. Following uracil-DNA glycosylase treatment, all cDNA underwent a first 18-cycle PCR with the universal primers M1SS and BC2_uni_R. Concerning the study's data processing: For normalization, 1 million high-quality reads, each with a distinct molecular identifier, were randomly selected from each sample. Instead of being binned into consensus sequences, reads that shared molecular identifiers were thrown out. CDR3 identification, clonotype clustering and error correction used MiTCR with a Q25 quality threshold and the strictest error-elimination algorithm. A nonparametric unseen species model with Euler transformation was used to estimate lower-bound total TCR beta diversity. TCRdb redid the processing of the public reads, applying fastp at Q25 and MiXCR, and retained in-frame beta chains. Identical CDR3 proteins give one entry, which carries the most common genes and DNA. The V and J calls and clone size come from TCRdb's table, not from the authors' own analysis. Present in this sample are roughly 930,000 distinct CDR3 sequences, roughly 50% of which were seen just once. In total, the top ten clones hold about an eighth of the sample.

The roughly 39 donors, aged about 6 to 95 years, were systemically healthy Caucasian individuals from Russia. Roughly 9 milliliters of peripheral blood were drawn from each donor into EDTA-treated Vacutainer tubes. Ficoll-Paque density-gradient centrifugation was used to isolate PBMCs, with at least 7 million obtained per sample. Trizol reagent was used to extract total RNA from PBMCs, with at least 5.5 micrograms per sample. For every donor, flow cytometry on a PBMC aliquot measured the percentage of naive CD45RAhigh/CD27high T cells. The sequencing input was blood. This TCR derives from a man aged 25 to 40 in good health.

The CDR3 loop reads CASSPTGTGYIQYF. The DNA sequence follows: TGCGCCAGCAGTCCTACCGGGACAGGGTACATTCAGTACTTC. The chain links TRBV4-1 with TRBJ2-4, and TRBD1 aligns with 9 junction nucleotides. The germline V gene specifies MGHRA as CDR1 and YSYEKL as CDR2. There are 14 amino acids in the CDR3, from cysteine to phenylalanine inclusive. Of all the DNA, just the CDR3 is kept, 42 bases in frame from base 1. Trimming accounts for 6 bases at V and 8 bases at J, while the number of junction bases matched to no gene is 8.